One sample yielded the 32 T cell receptor beta chains listed below, sequenced in a study of blood T cell repertoires in COVID-19. Assay: immunoSEQ multiplex PCR; the TCRdb copy retains only in-frame clones and omits some. The sample carries 150,000 to 200,000 clones, 90% to 95% recorded once. Input material: peripheral blood. Every receptor here comes from a young man with COVID-19, enrolled during active disease.

This chain uses TRBV4-1 with TRBJ1-2, with TRBD1 identical over 7 bases. J gave up 6 bases and V 4 bases, and 5 bases lay outside the gene matches. Germline CDR1 is MGHRA and CDR2 is YSYEKL. The length of the CDR3 is 13 residues. CDR3 sequence: CASSPRGANGYTF. The CDR3 nucleotides are TGCGCCAGCAGCCCCAGGGGGGCAAATGGCTACACCTTC.

The chain uses TRBV19 and TRBJ2-3, with 7 bases that match TRBD2. The ends lost 6 bases at V and 2 bases at J; junction bases unmatched: 5. This CDR3 is 14 amino acids long. Germline CDR1 is LNHDA and CDR2 is SQIVND (reference sequence). The CDR3 DNA follows: TGTGCCAGTAGAACGGGACTAAACACAGATACGCAGTATTTT. Translated, it gives CASRTGLNTDTQYF.

V gene TRBV7-9 combines with J gene TRBJ2-3, with TRBD1 matching 7 bases. Germline V gene sequence: CDR1 SEHNR, CDR2 FQNEAQ (reference sequence). Trimming took 4 bases from V and 2 from J; bases not matched to a gene: 6. The CDR3 is made up of 15 amino acids. The CDR3 nucleotides are TGTGCCAGCAGCTCCCCGACAGGGATCACAGATACGCAGTATTTT. Its protein is CASSSPTGITDTQYF. Based on the CDR3 plus reference TRBV7-9 and TRBJ2-3, the full variable domain is DTGVSQNPRHKITKRGQNVTFRCDPISEHNRLYWYRQTLGQGPEFLTYFQNEAQLEKSRLLSDRFSAERPKGSFSTLEIQRTEQGDSAMYLCASSSPTGITDTQYFGPGTRLTVL.

V gene TRBV5-6 combines with J gene TRBJ1-1; D is undetermined. Germline CDR1 and CDR2: SGHDT and YYEEEE. V was shortened by 6 bases and J by 7 bases, with 16 bases between the two germline ends. This CDR3 has 13 amino acids. The CDR3 bases are TGTGCCAGCACGTTAGGAGGGAGAGATGAAGCTTTCTTT. Amino acids: CASTLGGRDEAFF.

Worth noting for this clone: The junction departs from germline at one end; a sequencing error may be responsible. J is TRBJ1-4 and V is TRBV6-5, with TRBD1 matching over 7 bases. The CDR3 consists of 12 residues. The germline V gene has CDR1 MNHEY and CDR2 SVGAGI. The CDR3 nucleotides are TGTGCCGGCAGGGGGGGTAATGAAAAACTGTTTTTT. It specifies CAGRGGNEKLFF.

V is TRBV7-2 and J is TRBJ1-6, with D possibly being TRBD1 (5 bases). The CDR3 is made up of 16 amino acids. The V gene lost 2 bases and the J gene lost 5 bases, with 13 bases spanning the gap. Germline assignment: CDR1 SGHTA and CDR2 FQGNSA. The CDR3 loop is CASSLWGLRDNSPLHF. The CDR3 bases are TGTGCCAGCAGCTTATGGGGCCTAAGGGATAATTCACCCCTCCACTTT.

The V gene is TRBV7-6, the J gene TRBJ2-1, with 8 nucleotides matching TRBD2. V trimming: 6 bases; J trimming: 6 bases; junction bases outside the gene matches: 16. This CDR3 has 17 residues. Germline V gives CDR1 SGHVS, CDR2 FNYEAQ. The CDR3 reads CASSSTTPGGRGNEQFF. The CDR3 DNA is TGTGCCAGCAGTTCTACGACTCCGGGGGGGCGAGGCAATGAGCAGTTCTTC.

The chain carries TRBV11-2 and TRBJ2-1; possible D gene TRBD1, 5 bases. Germline V CDR1 and CDR2: SGHAT, FQNNGV. Between the trimmed V and J ends, which lost 1 base and 0 bases, there was a span of 10 bases. The CDR3 runs to 16 residues. CDR3 in amino acids: CASSLGGRRSYNEQFF. In DNA, the CDR3 is TGTGCCAGCAGCTTAGGGGGCAGACGCTCCTACAATGAGCAGTTCTTC.

The rearrangement joins TRBV5-6 to TRBJ1-2; 7 nucleotides line up with TRBD1. CDR3 length: 15 amino acids. J gave up 2 bases and V 2 bases, and 6 bases lay outside the gene matches. Germline V lookup: CDR1 SGHDT, CDR2 YYEEEE. The CDR3 sequence is CASSFLQGSNYGYTF. The CDR3 coding sequence is TGTGCCAGCAGCTTCCTACAGGGGTCCAACTATGGCTACACCTTC.

The rearrangement joins TRBV30 to TRBJ1-6, with 7 nucleotides matching TRBD1. The CDR3 loop spans 15 amino acids. Germline CDR1 GTSNPN, CDR2 SVGIG (reference sequence). Trimming cost V 3 bases and J 4 bases; bases outside gene matches: 6. CDR3 region: CAWRVLGQYNSPLHF. CDR3 nucleotide sequence: TGTGCCTGGAGGGTTTTGGGACAGTATAATTCACCCCTCCACTTT. Using reference TRBV30 and TRBJ1-6 for the parts outside the CDR3, the full variable domain is SQTIHQWPATLVQPVGSPLSLECTVEGTSNPNLYWYRQAAGRGLQLLFYSVGIGQISSEVPQNLSASRPQDRQFILSSKKLLLSDSGFYLCAWRVLGQYNSPLHFGNGTRLTVT.

CDR3 in DNA: TGTGCCAGCATTGCGGCTAGCGGGGACTCCTACGAGCAGTACTTC. It codes for CASIAASGDSYEQYF. The chain uses TRBV6-5 and TRBJ2-7; 9 positions match TRBD2. The CDR3 loop spans 15 amino acids. Looked up from germline, CDR1 is MNHEY and CDR2 is SVGAGI. V was pared by 7 bases and J by 0 bases, with 7 bases of the junction left unmatched.

The rearrangement links TRBV6-2 or TRBV6-3 to TRBJ2-7; TRBD2 aligns across 7 bases. Germline CDR1 and CDR2: MNHEY and SVGEGT. CDR3 length: 14 residues. The V and J ends lost 1 base and 7 bases, in that order; junction bases with no gene match: 7. This CDR3 is CASSYLELAREQYF. In nucleotides, the CDR3 is TGTGCCAGCAGTTACTTAGAACTAGCGAGGGAGCAGTACTTC.

The chain links TRBV4-2 to TRBJ2-7; perhaps TRBD1 as D (6 bases). CDR1 is LGHNA, CDR2 YNFKEQ, per germline. The CDR3 is made up of 15 amino acids. Between the trimmed V and J ends, which lost 0 bases and 1 base, there was a span of 10 bases. CDR3 loop: CASSQEGQGSYEQYF. CDR3 nucleotide sequence: TGTGCCAGCAGCCAAGAAGGCCAGGGGTCCTACGAGCAGTACTTC.

The rearrangement joins TRBV19 to TRBJ1-2; TRBD1 aligns across 9 bases. The CDR3 covers 15 residues. Germline V lookup: CDR1 LNHDA, CDR2 SQIVND (reference sequence). V lost 5 bases and J lost 5; bases outside the gene matches: 9. The CDR3 DNA reads as TGTGCCAGTAGTGATCCGGGACAGGGTTATTATGGCTACACCTTC. Protein sequence: CASSDPGQGYYGYTF.

V and J are TRBV3-1 (or the pseudogene TRBV3-2) and TRBJ1-6; TRBD1 aligns across 7 bases. The CDR3 consists of 15 residues. Germline loops: CDR1 LGHDT, CDR2 YNNKEL (reference sequence). With V trimmed by 7 bases and J by 6 bases, 9 bases remained unmatched. DNA for the CDR3: TGTGCCAGCAATCGACAGGGAGCGGGTAATTCACCCCTCCACTTT. Protein: CASNRQGAGNSPLHF.

The rearrangement links TRBV9 to TRBJ1-3, with 7 bases lining up with TRBD1. Germline loops: CDR1 SGDLS, CDR2 YYNGEE. Germline trimming cut 3 bases from V and 1 base from J; bases unmatched to any gene: 1. The CDR3 runs 14 residues. This chain's CDR3 is CASSDRGSGNTIYF. The CDR3 nucleotides are TGTGCCAGCAGCGACAGGGGTTCTGGAAACACCATATATTTT.

The chain couples TRBV4-1 to TRBJ2-7; D ambiguous. Germline loops: CDR1 MGHRA, CDR2 YSYEKL. Trimming removed 0 bases at V and 2 bases at J, with 8 bases between. The CDR3 contains 14 residues. The CDR3 DNA sequence: TGCGCCAGCAGCCAAGATCACAGAACCTACGAGCAGTACTTC. Translated: CASSQDHRTYEQYF.

The chain employs TRBV12-3 or TRBV12-4 and TRBJ1-5; perhaps TRBD1 as D (5 bases). The CDR3 has 13 residues. Trimming removed 6 bases from V and 2 bases from J, with 8 bases in between. In nucleotides, the CDR3 is TGTGCCAGCAGCTGGGGGGGCAATCAGCCCCAGCATTTT. Encoded protein: CASSWGGNQPQHF.

J is TRBJ1-3 and V is TRBV25-1; 9 bases are shared with TRBD1. The CDR3 has 16 amino acids. The germline V gene has CDR1 MGHDK and CDR2 SYGVNS. V lost 1 base to trimming and J lost 4 bases; unmatched junction nucleotides: 5. The CDR3 nucleotides are TGTGCCAGCAGTGAATCCGGGACAGGGTGGGGAAACACCATATATTTT. Protein product: CASSESGTGWGNTIYF.

V and J are TRBV9 and TRBJ2-7, with 9 bases identical to TRBD1. The CDR3 has 14 amino acids. J was trimmed by 1 base and V by 4 bases; bases with no gene match: 3. Germline V gene data show CDR1 as SGDLS and CDR2 as YYNGEE. The CDR3 DNA is TGTGCCAGCAGCCCCGGGACAGGGTCCTACGAGCAGTACTTC. As protein: CASSPGTGSYEQYF. Drawing the rest from reference TRBV9 and TRBJ2-7, the complete variable domain is DSGVTQTPKHLITATGQRVTLRCSPRSGDLSVYWYQQSLDQGLQFLIQYYNGEERAKGNILERFSAQQFPDLHSELNLSSLELGDSALYFCASSPGTGSYEQYFGPGTRLTVT.

CDR3 loop: CASSHDRGLPNQPQHF. The CDR3 region has the DNA TGTGCCAGCAGCCACGACAGGGGGCTCCCTAATCAGCCCCAGCATTTT. V is TRBV28 and J is TRBJ1-5, with 10 positions matching TRBD1. CDR3 length: 16 residues. Trimming took 6 bases from V and 4 from J; bases not matched to a gene: 9. CDR1 and CDR2 (germline): MDHEN, SYDVKM.

This chain connects TRBV9 to TRBJ1-1; D perhaps matches TRBD1 (5 bases). The V gene's germline CDR1 is SGDLS and CDR2 YYNGEE. The CDR3 is 13 residues long. Trimming stripped 2 bases from V and 2 bases from J, with 7 bases between. CDR3 sequence (DNA): TGTGCCAGCAGCGTTCAGGGAAACACTGAAGCTTTCTTT. This codes for CASSVQGNTEAFF.

The genes are TRBV30 and TRBJ2-7; 8 positions match TRBD1. J was trimmed by 2 bases and V by 0 bases; bases with no gene match: 9. Germline V gene data show CDR1 as GTSNPN and CDR2 as SVGIG (reference sequence). The CDR3 is 16 residues long. The CDR3 DNA sequence: TGTGCCTGGAGTGTACTCAGGGGGCGACGTCCCTACGAGCAGTACTTC. Protein sequence: CAWSVLRGRRPYEQYF.

This chain connects TRBV27 to TRBJ1-1, with D possibly matching TRBD1 (5 bases). The V end was cut by 5 bases, the J end by 0 bases, with 7 bases between. There are 13 residues in the CDR3. Looked up from germline, CDR1 is MNHEY and CDR2 is SMNVEV (reference sequence). CDR3 DNA sequence: TGTGCCAGCAGTACCAGGGTGAACACTGAAGCTTTCTTT. This encodes CASSTRVNTEAFF.

The J gene is TRBJ1-2, the V gene TRBV19; 8 bases align to TRBD1. This CDR3 has 13 amino acids. Germline V gene sequence: CDR1 LNHDA, CDR2 SQIVND (reference sequence). The trim removed 9 bases at V and 2 bases at J, leaving 5 bases unmatched. Here the CDR3 DNA reads TGTGCCAGCCGAACAGGGGGGAACTATGGCTACACCTTC. Residues: CASRTGGNYGYTF.

This sequence joins TRBV2 and TRBJ2-1; D is perhaps TRBD1 (6 bases). Trimming took 1 base from V and 9 from J, leaving 13 bases between them. CDR1 and CDR2 (germline): SNHLY, FYNNEI. This CDR3 is 14 amino acids long. CDR3 residues: CASSEGQARIEQFF. DNA for the CDR3: TGTGCCAGCAGTGAAGGACAGGCCAGGATTGAGCAGTTCTTC.

The genes are TRBV12-3 or TRBV12-4 and TRBJ1-1; perhaps TRBD1 as D (5 bases). V was pared by 5 bases and J by 7 bases, with 11 bases between. This CDR3 has 12 amino acids. In nucleotides, the CDR3 is TGTGCCAGCAGTCCTTGGGGGGGTGAAGCTTTCTTT. Encoded protein: CASSPWGGEAFF.

V and J are TRBV2 and TRBJ2-2; weak D call: TRBD1 (6 bases). V was pared by 4 bases and J by 7 bases, with 28 bases between. The CDR3 sequence is 19 residues long. Germline CDR1 and CDR2: SNHLY and FYNNEI. The CDR3, as DNA: TGTGCCAGCAGTGCACAATCAACAGGGACCCCCTTTCCGATCGGGGAGCTGTTTTTT. This sequence encodes CASSAQSTGTPFPIGELFF.

This clone has a single count. The chain is built from TRBV6-2 or TRBV6-3 and TRBJ1-1; no reliable D call. V was clipped by 6 bases and J by 10 bases, with 18 bases between them. CDR1 is MNHEY, CDR2 SVGEGT, per germline. This CDR3 is 13 amino acids long. CDR3 nucleotide sequence: TGTGCCAGCAGCCGACCGCGACAAGTGGCAGCTTTCTTT. Protein: CASSRPRQVAAFF.

The V gene is TRBV9, the J gene TRBJ1-5; 10 bases match TRBD1. From germline, CDR1 is SGDLS and CDR2 YYNGEE. J lost 6 bases, V lost 0 bases, and 3 bases had no gene match. The CDR3 spans 15 residues. The CDR3 loop reads CASSVGGTGVQPQHF. The CDR3 DNA reads TGTGCCAGCAGCGTAGGCGGGACAGGGGTTCAGCCCCAGCATTTT.

The rearrangement joins TRBV12-3 or TRBV12-4 to TRBJ1-2, with D unresolved. V gave up 6 bases and J gave up 5 bases, with 13 bases separating them. CDR3 size: 13 residues. The CDR3 DNA follows: TGTGCCAGCAGCCAGACGGAGGAATATGGCTACACCTTC. This sequence encodes CASSQTEEYGYTF.

The chain joins TRBV5-6 to TRBJ2-7; 8 bases fit TRBD1. The CDR3 covers 15 residues. V was clipped by 4 bases and J by 6 bases; unmatched bases: 12. The germline V gene has CDR1 SGHDT and CDR2 YYEEEE. The CDR3 sequence is CASSPGQARTVEQYF. In nucleotides, the CDR3 is TGTGCCAGCAGCCCGGGACAGGCTAGGACAGTCGAGCAGTACTTC.